Below, one T cell receptor beta chain is given with its context. This specimen belongs to a study of blood T cell repertoires in COVID-19. About the study: Sites across the United States, Italy and Spain contributed samples from acute and convalescent COVID-19. Sources were T cells, B-cell-depleted T cells, or PBMCs; the material itself was cDNA or gDNA.

Original processing methods: Amplifying reference gene primers gave estimates of nucleated cell counts. The protocol was immunoSEQ multiplex PCR, while the TCRdb copy is restricted to in-frame clones and leaves out a portion. That table gives V, J and clone size, and the DNA gave D and trimming. The data contain about 230,000 clones, roughly 83% of them seen just once; the ten biggest clones take up around 27%. Sequences were obtained from peripheral blood. This clonotype was sampled from a middle-aged man with acute or convalescent COVID-19.

The CDR3 nucleotides read TGTGCCAGTAGTATTACGCGGGAACGCTACAATGAGCAGTTCTTC. Its translation: CASSITRERYNEQFF. V gene TRBV19 combines with J gene TRBJ2-1; D possibly corresponds to TRBD2 (6 bases). Germline CDR1 and CDR2: LNHDA and SQIVND (reference sequence). Trimming stripped 3 bases from V and 3 bases from J, with 12 bases between. This CDR3 is 15 amino acids long.